The TCR beta chain described here comes from a study of CD8+ T cells in alopecia areata. Points from the study as a whole: Scalp sample data also include resident alphabeta T cells from normal skin.

In the case of this clone: Its target is not known.

TCR sequencing used cDNA made by reverse transcription of extracted RNA. The data were produced by immunoSEQ multiplex PCR, yet TCRdb's version contains in-frame clones alone and is incomplete. Seen here are tens of thousands of clones, around 46% observed once, and the top ten hold over 20%. Trimming took 1 base from V and 12 from J; bases not matched to a gene: 6. This CDR3 has 12 residues. Germline assignment: CDR1 SQVTM and CDR2 ANQGSEA. Treatment noted: oral pan-JAK inhibitor, 5-10 mg twice daily. The sequence came from a human donor with alopecia areata. The material was CD8+ T cells sorted from blood, obtained at approximately week 36, from a patient treated with tofacitinib. The chain recombines TRBV29-1 with TRBJ2-1; 7 bases line up with TRBD2. The CDR3 bases are TGCAGCGTTGAAGGTGGGAGGGCCGTGCAGTTCTTC. This encodes CSVEGGRAVQFF.